These 2 T cell receptor beta chains were all obtained from the same sample, sequenced in a study of blood T cell repertoires in COVID-19. Produced via immunoSEQ multiplex PCR; TCRdb's table is partial and in-frame only. Among some 180,000 clones listed, approximately 89% were seen once. Sequenced sample: peripheral blood. These receptors were obtained from a woman aged 60-70 years with acute or convalescent COVID-19.

V gene TRBV9 combines with J gene TRBJ2-3; 14 nucleotides align to TRBD2. The V gene's germline CDR1 is SGDLS and CDR2 YYNGEE. Trimming cost V 0 bases and J 9 bases; bases outside gene matches: 6. The CDR3 is 16 amino acids. CDR3: CASSVAGTSGRGTQYF. CDR3 DNA sequence: TGTGCCAGCAGCGTAGCGGGGACTAGCGGGAGAGGCACGCAGTATTTT.

The CDR3 sequence: CASSSGREETQYF. In DNA, the CDR3 is TGCGCCAGCAGCTCTGGGCGGGAAGAGACCCAGTACTTC. V usage is TRBV10-1 and J usage is TRBJ2-5, with D possibly matching TRBD2 (5 bases). Trimming left V 6 bases short and J 3 bases short, with 11 bases between. CDR1 is WNHNN and CDR2 is SYGVQD in the germline V gene (reference sequence). The CDR3 extends over 13 amino acids.